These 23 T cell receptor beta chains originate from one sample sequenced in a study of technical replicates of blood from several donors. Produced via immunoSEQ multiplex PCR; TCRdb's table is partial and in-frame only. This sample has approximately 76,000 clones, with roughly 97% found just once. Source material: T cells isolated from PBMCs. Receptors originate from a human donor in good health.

The CDR3 is CVGCRLNQPQHF. Here the CDR3 DNA reads TGTGTTGGTTGCAGATTAAATCAGCCCCAGCATTTT. V usage is TRBV6-1 and J usage is TRBJ1-5; D is unresolved. Per the germline V gene, CDR1 is MNHNS and CDR2 is SASEGT. This CDR3 spans 12 amino acids.

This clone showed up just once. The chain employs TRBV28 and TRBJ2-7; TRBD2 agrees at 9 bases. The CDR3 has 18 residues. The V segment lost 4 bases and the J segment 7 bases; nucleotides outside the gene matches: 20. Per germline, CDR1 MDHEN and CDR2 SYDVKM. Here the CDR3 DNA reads TGTGCCAGCAGTTGGTTGGCGGGAGGGACCATAGGGGTGGGAGAGCAGTACTTC. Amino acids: CASSWLAGGTIGVGEQYF.

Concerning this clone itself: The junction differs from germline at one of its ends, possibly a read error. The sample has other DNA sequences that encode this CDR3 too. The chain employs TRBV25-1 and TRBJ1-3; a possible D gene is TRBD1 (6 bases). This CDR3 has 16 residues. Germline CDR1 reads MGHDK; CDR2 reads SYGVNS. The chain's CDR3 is CASSEEQGPSGNTIYF. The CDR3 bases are TGTGCCAGTAGTGAAGAACAGGGCCCCTCTGGAAACACCATATATTTT.

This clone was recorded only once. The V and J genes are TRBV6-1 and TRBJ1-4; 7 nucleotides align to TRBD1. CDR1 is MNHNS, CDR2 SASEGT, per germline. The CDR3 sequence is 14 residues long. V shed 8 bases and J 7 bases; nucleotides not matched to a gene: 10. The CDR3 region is CASGLQGYIEKLFF. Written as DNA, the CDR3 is TGTGCCAGCGGGCTACAGGGGTATATTGAAAAACTGTTTTTT.

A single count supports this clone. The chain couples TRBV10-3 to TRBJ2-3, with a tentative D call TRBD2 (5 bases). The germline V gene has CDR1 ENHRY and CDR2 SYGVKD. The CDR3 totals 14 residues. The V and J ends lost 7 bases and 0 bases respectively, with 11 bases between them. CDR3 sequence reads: CAITDRTSTDTQYF. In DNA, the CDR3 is TGTGCCATCACCGACCGGACTAGCACAGATACGCAGTATTTT.

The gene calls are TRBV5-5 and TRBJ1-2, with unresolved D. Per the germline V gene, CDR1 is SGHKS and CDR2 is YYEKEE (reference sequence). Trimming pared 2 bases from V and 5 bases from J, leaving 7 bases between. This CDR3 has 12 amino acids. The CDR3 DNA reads TGTGCCAGCAGCTTATCGGTTTATGGCTACACCTTC. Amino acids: CASSLSVYGYTF.

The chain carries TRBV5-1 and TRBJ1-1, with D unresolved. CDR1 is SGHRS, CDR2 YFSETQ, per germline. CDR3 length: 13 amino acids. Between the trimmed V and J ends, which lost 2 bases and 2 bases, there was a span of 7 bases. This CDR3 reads CASSFTLNTEAFF. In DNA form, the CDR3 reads TGCGCCAGCAGCTTTACACTAAACACTGAAGCTTTCTTT.

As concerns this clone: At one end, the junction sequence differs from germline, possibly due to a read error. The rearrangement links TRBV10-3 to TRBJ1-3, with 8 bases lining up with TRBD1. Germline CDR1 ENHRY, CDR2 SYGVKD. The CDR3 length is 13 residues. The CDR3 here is CAVSGQGGNTIYF. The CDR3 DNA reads TGTGCCGTCAGCGGACAGGGTGGAAACACCATATATTTT.

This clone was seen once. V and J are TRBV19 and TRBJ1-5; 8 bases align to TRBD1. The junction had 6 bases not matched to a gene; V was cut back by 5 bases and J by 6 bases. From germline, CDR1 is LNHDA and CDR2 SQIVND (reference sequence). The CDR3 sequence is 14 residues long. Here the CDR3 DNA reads TGTGCCAGTAGTTGGACAGGGAACGGTCAGCCCCAGCATTTT. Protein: CASSWTGNGQPQHF.

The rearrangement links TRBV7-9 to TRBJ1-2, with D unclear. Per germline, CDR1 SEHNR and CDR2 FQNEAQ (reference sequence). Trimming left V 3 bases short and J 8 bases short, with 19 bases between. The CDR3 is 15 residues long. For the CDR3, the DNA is TGTGCCAGCAGCTTTTCCGGCCTCTCGGGGAACGGCTACACCTTC. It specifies CASSFSGLSGNGYTF.

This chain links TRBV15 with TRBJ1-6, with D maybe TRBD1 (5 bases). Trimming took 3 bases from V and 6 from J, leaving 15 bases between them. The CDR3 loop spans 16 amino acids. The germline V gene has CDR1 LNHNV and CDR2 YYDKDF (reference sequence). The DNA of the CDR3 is TGTGCCACCAGCAGGACGGGGGTGGCAGCTAATTCACCCCTCCACTTT. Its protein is CATSRTGVAANSPLHF.

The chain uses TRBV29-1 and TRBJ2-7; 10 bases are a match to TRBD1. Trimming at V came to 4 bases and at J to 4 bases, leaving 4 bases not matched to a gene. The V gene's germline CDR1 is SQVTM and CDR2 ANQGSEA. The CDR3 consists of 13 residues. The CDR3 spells CSVGTGGDYEQYF. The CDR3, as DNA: TGCAGCGTTGGGACAGGGGGAGATTACGAGCAGTACTTC.

CDR3 sequence (DNA): TGCGCCAGCGACACCGGGACAGGGGGCTACGAGCAGTACTTC. Residues: CASDTGTGGYEQYF. This chain uses TRBV5-1 with TRBJ2-7; 11 bases fit TRBD1. V lost 7 bases to trimming and J lost 3 bases; unmatched junction nucleotides: 6. CDR1 and CDR2 (germline): SGHRS, YFSETQ. This CDR3 spans 14 amino acids.

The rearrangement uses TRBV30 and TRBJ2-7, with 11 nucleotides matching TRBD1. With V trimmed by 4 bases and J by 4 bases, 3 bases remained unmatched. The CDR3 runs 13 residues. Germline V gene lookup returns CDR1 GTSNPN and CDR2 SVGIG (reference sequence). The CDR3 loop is CAWTDRGRYEQYF. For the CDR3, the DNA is TGTGCCTGGACGGACAGGGGGCGATACGAGCAGTACTTC.

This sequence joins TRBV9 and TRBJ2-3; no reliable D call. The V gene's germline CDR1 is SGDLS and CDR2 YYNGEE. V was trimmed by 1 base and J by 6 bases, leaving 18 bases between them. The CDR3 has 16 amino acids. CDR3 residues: CASSVYGRPESDTQYF. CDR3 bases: TGTGCCAGCAGCGTATATGGAAGGCCGGAGAGCGATACGCAGTATTTT.

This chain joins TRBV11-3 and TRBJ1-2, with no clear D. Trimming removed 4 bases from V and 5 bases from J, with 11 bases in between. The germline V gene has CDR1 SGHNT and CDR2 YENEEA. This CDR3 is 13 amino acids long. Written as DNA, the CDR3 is TGTGCCAGCAGCTCCCCCTCGGGGTATGGCTACACCTTC. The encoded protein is CASSSPSGYGYTF.

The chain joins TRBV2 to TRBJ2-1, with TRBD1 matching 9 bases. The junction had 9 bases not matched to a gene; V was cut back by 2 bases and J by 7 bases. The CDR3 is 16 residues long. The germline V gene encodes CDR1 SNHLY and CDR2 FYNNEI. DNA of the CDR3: TGTGCCAGCAGTGAATACAGGGGGCCCTTACAGAATGAGCAGTTCTTC. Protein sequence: CASSEYRGPLQNEQFF.

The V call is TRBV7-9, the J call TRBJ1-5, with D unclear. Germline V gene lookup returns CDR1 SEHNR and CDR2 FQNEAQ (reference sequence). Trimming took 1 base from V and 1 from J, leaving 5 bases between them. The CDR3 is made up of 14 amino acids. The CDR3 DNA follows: TGTGCCAGCAGCTTAGGGCCCAGCAATCAGCCCCAGCATTTT. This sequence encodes CASSLGPSNQPQHF.

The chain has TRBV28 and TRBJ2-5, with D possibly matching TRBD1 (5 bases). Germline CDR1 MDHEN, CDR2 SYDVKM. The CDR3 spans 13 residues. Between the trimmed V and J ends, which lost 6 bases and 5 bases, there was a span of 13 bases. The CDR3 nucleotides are TGTGCCAGCAGGGACAACCCGAGGGAGACCCAGTACTTC. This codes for CASRDNPRETQYF.

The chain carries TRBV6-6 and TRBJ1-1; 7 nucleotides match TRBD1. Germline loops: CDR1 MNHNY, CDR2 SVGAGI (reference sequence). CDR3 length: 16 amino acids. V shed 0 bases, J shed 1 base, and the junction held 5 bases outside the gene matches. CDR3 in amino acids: CASSYSPGQRNTEAFF. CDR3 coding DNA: TGTGCCAGCAGTTACTCGCCGGGACAGAGGAACACTGAAGCTTTCTTT.

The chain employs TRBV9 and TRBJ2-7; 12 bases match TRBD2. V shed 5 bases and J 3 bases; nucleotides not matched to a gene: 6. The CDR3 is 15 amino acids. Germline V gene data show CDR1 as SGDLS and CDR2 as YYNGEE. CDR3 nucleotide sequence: TGTGCCAGCAGTCCGGGGACTAGCGGGTACTACGAGCAGTACTTC. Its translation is CASSPGTSGYYEQYF.

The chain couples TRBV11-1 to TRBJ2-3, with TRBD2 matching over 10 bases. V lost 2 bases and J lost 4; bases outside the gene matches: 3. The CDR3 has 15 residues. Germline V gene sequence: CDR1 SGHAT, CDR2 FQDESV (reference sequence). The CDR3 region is CASSLIAGGPDTQYF. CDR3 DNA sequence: TGTGCCAGCAGCTTAATAGCGGGAGGACCAGATACGCAGTATTTT.

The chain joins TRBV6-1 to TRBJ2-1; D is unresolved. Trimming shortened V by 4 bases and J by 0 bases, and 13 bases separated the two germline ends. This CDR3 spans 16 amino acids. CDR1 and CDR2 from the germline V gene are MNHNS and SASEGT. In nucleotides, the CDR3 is TGTGCCAGCAGTGGCCCTAGGTCCAGCTCCTACAATGAGCAGTTCTTC. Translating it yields CASSGPRSSSYNEQFF.